The following is a T cell receptor beta chain sequence with its context. Across about 22 US areas, participants ranged in age from about 18 to 90 years. Clinical history as reported by participants underpinned cohort assignment. V was pared by 5 bases and J by 9 bases, with 3 bases of the junction left unmatched. This CDR3 has 12 residues. Method: immunoSEQ multiplex PCR; TCRdb's copy keeps in-frame clones and lacks some. The profile covers 290,000 or so clones, with around 86% appearing a single time and approximately 2.6% taken by the ten largest. This entry comes from a study of blood T cell repertoires in COVID-19. At the level of the study: Both acute and convalescent COVID-19 samples were obtained from the United States, Italy and Spain.

The sample comprised PBMCs or T cells enriched from blood (not recorded which). V and J are TRBV12-3 or TRBV12-4 and TRBJ2-1; 8 nucleotides agree with TRBD1. The clonotype comes from a woman between 18 and 29 years old who had recovered from COVID-19. In nucleotides, the CDR3 is TGTGCCAGCAGTACAGGGGGGACTGAGCAGTTCTTC. Its translation is CASSTGGTEQFF.